This TCR beta chain was identified in a study of regulatory T cells in long-lasting Graves disease. This clonotype was counted only a few times. In germline, CDR1 is MNHGY, CDR2 SVAAGI. The V end was cut by 3 bases, the J end by 0 bases, with 12 bases between. The CDR3 extends over 16 amino acids. Sequencing libraries for TCR beta were prepared with iRepertoire HTBI primers and Arm-PCR of CDR3 regions. Each CDR3 protein is one row after TCRdb ran MiXCR on the multiplex PCR reads. The sample shows about 620,000 distinct CDR3 sequences, less than 20% of them seen only once. Noted time point: newly diagnosed GD, antithyroid drugs for less than 3 months. TCR sequences were obtained from RNA taken from PBMCs. A further study also used this sample, focusing on T cells in Graves' hyperthyroidism and ophthalmopathy.

The TCR was taken from a woman in her 30s with Graves disease. The source material was peripheral blood mononuclear cells (PBMCs), sampled at new diagnosis, from a patient treated with antithyroid drugs. V and J are TRBV6-9 and TRBJ1-3; tentatively, D is TRBD1 (6 bases). The CDR3 protein is CASSYGGPSSGNTIYF. In DNA form, the CDR3 reads TGTGCCAGCAGTTACGGGGGCCCGAGCTCTGGAAACACCATATATTTT.